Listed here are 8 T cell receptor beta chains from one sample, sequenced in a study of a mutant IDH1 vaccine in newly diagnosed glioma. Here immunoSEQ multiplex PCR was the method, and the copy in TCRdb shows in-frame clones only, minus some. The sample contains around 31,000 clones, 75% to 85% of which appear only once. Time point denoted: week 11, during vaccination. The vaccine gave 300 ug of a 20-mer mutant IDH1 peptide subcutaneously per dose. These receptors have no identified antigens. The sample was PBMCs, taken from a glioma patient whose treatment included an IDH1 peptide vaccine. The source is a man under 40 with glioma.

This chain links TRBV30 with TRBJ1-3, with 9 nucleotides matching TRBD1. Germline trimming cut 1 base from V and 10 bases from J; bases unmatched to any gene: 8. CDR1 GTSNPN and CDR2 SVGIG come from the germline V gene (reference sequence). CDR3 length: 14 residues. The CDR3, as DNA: TGTGCCTGGAGTGAAGGGACAGGGAGTGGAACCATATATTTT. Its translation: CAWSEGTGSGTIYF. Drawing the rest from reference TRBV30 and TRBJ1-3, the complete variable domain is SQTIHQWPATLVQPVGSPLSLECTVEGTSNPNLYWYRQAAGRGLQLLFYSVGIGQISSEVPQNLSASRPQDRQFILSSKKLLLSDSGFYLCAWSEGTGSGTIYFGEGSWLTVV.

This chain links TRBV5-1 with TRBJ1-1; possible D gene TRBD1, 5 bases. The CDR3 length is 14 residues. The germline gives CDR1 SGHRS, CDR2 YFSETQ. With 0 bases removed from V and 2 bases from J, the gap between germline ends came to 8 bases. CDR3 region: CASSLGGFNTEAFF. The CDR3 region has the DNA TGCGCCAGCAGCTTGGGGGGCTTTAACACTGAAGCTTTCTTT.

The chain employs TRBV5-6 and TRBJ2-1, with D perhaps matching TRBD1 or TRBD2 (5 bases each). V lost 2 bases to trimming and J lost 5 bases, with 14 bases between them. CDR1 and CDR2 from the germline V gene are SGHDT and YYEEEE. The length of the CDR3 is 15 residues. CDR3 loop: CASSLAPGTHNEQFF. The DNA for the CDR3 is TGTGCCAGCAGCTTAGCCCCCGGGACCCACAATGAGCAGTTCTTC.

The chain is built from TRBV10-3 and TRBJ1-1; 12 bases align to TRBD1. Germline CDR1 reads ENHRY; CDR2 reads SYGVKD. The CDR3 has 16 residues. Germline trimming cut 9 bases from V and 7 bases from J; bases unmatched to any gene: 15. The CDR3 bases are TGTGCCATAATAGAGGCCCGGGACAGGGGGCGGATTGAAGCTTTCTTT. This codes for CAIIEARDRGRIEAFF.

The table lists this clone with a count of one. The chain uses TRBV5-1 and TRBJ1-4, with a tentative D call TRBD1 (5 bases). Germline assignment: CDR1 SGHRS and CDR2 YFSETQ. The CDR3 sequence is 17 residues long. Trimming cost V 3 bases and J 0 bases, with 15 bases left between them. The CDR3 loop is CASSWIPGLTTNEKLFF. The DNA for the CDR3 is TGCGCCAGCAGCTGGATTCCGGGACTGACAACTAATGAAAAACTGTTTTTT.

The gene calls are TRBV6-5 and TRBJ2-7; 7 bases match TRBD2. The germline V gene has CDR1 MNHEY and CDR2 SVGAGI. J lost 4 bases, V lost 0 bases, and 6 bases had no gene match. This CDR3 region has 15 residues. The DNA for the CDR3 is TGTGCCAGCAGTTACTCTCGCGGGAGAGGGTACGAGCAGTACTTC. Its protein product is CASSYSRGRGYEQYF.

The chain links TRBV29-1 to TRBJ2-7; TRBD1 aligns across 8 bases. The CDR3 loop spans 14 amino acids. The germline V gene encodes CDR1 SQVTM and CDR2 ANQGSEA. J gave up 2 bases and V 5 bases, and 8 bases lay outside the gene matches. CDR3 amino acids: CSVSPTGAAYEQYF. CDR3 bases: TGCAGCGTTTCCCCGACAGGGGCAGCCTACGAGCAGTACTTC.

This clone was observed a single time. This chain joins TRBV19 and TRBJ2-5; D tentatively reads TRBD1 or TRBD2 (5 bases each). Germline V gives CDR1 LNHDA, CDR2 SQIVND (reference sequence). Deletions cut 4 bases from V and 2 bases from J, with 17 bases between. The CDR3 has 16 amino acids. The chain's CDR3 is CASSKRDLTTQETQYF. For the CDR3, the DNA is TGTGCCAGTAGTAAACGGGACCTCACAACTCAAGAGACCCAGTACTTC. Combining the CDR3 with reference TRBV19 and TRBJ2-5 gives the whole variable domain DGGITQSPKYLFRKEGQNVTLSCEQNLNHDAMYWYRQDPGQGLRLIYYSQIVNDFQKGDIAEGYSVSREKKESFPLTVTSAQKNPTAFYLCASSKRDLTTQETQYFGPGTRLLVL.